This TCR beta chain derives from a study of breast tumors, draining lymph nodes, adjacent tissues. General observations from the study: Tumor TCR diversity was below lymph nodes but above nontumor tissue. Tumor and nontumor repertoires were significantly more similar in luminal-like than in basal-like breast cancer. The lymph node origin of tumor T cells was framed as consistent with a hypothesis, not demonstrated.

TCRdb redid the calling of the multiplex PCR reads with MiXCR, one entry per CDR3 protein. The sample includes several thousand distinct CDR3 sequences, around 42% seen only once; the top ten take 14%. The CDR3 is 14 residues long. Germline loops: CDR1 MNHNS, CDR2 SASEGT. J lost 8 bases, V lost 3 bases, and 5 bases had no gene match. There are many counts of this clonotype. Antigen unknown. The chain employs TRBV6-1 and TRBJ2-4; 9 bases fit TRBD1. The sequence was collected from a female donor with breast cancer. Some clones in this sample may be carry-over from other donors' samples. Sequenced: tumor-adjacent breast tissue. CDR3 coding DNA: TGTGCCAGCAGTGAGGGGACAGGGAAGGACATTCAGTACTTC. It is translated as CASSEGTGKDIQYF.